This TCR beta chain was identified in a study of T cell changes during pregnancy in multiple sclerosis (dated by TCRdb to about 2019). With respect to the entire study: Changes in the T cell repertoire over the course of pregnancy were examined in this study in women with multiple sclerosis.

Library preparation employed the immunoSEQ multiplex PCR assay. TCRdb mirrors the immuneACCESS table, restricted to in-frame sequences. Some clones are absent from its copies; in checked studies, under half trace to an unresolved V gene, and the reason for the others is unknown. The sample has more than 80,000 clones on record, about nine tenths of them singletons. The ten largest clones take up roughly 1.5% of the sample. As concerns this clone: This receptor's antigen is unknown. There are no base qualities to consult, and no much larger clone falls within one base.

There are 14 amino acids in the CDR3, from cysteine to phenylalanine inclusive. The retained sequence is limited to the CDR3, 42 bases, with the frame set at the first base. At the junction V is shortened by 1 base and J by 3 bases, with 11 bases in between. The CDR1 and CDR2 encoded by the germline V gene are SGHRS and YFSETQ. The receptor's source is a female donor with multiple sclerosis, enrolled in a pregnancy study. The source material was peripheral blood, sampled after pregnancy. Here the chain combines TRBV5-1 and TRBJ2-7, with TRBD2 as a weak D call on 6 bases. At the DNA level, the sequence is TGCGCCAGCAGCTTGACAACGGGAGTCTACGAGCAGTACTTC. This sequence encodes CASSLTTGVYEQYF. The CDR3, completed at both ends by the reference TRBV5-1 and TRBJ2-7 genes, gives the full variable domain KAGVTQTPRYLIKTRGQQVTLSCSPISGHRSVSWYQQTPGQGLQFLFEYFSETQRNKGNFPGRFSGRQFSNSRSEMNVSTLELGDSALYLCASSLTTGVYEQYFGPGTRLTVT.